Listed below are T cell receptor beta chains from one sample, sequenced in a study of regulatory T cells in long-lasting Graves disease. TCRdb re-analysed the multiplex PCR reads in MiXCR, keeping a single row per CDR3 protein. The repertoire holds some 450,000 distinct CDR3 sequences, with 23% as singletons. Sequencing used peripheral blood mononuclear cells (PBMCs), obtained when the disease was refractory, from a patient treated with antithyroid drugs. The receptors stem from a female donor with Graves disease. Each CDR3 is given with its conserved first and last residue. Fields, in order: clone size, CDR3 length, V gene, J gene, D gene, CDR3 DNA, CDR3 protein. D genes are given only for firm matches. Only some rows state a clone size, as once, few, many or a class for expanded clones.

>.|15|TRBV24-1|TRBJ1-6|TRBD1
TGTGCCACCAGTGACGCCACAGGGGTGGGCTCACCCCTCCACTTT
CATSDATGVGSPLHF
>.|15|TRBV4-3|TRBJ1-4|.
TGCGCCAGCAGCCAAATGATGGGACCTAATGAAAAACTGTTTTTT
CASSQMMGPNEKLFF
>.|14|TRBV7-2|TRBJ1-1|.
TGTGCCAGCAGCTTGAGCAGGGCCGCTTTTGAAGCTTTCTTT
CASSLSRAAFEAFF
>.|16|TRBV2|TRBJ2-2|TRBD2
TGTGCCAGCAGTGAAGCGCGGGGGGGGTCAGGCGGGGAGCTGTTTTTT
CASSEARGGSGGELFF
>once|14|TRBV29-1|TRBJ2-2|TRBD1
TGCAGCGTTGATACAGGGGGTAGGACCGGGGAGCTGTTTTTT
CSVDTGGRTGELFF
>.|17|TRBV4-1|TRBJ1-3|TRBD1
TGCGCCAGCAGCCAACAGGGGGGGCCGAGCTCTGGAAACACCATATATTTT
CASSQQGGPSSGNTIYF
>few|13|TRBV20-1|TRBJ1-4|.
TGCAGTGCCGGGCGGCAGGGCGAGGGAAAACTGTTTTTT
CSAGRQGEGKLFF
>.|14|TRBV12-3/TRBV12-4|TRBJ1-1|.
TGTGCCAGCAGTTTAGGGCCTTTGAACACTGAAGCTTCCTTT
CASSLGPLNTEASF
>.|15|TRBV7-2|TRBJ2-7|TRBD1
TGTGCCAGCAGCTCATCAGGGGGCTTGCACTACGAGCAGTACTTC
CASSSSGGLHYEQYF
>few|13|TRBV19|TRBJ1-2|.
TGTGCCAGTAGCCAGGACAGAGCCTTTGGCTACACCTTC
CASSQDRAFGYTF
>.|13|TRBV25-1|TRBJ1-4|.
TGTGCCAGCAGCGCCCTGGGGCGGGAAAAACTGTTTTTT
CASSALGREKLFF
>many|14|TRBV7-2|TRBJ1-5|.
TGTGCCAGCAGCTCGGACAGTAGCAATCAGCCCCAGCATTTT
CASSSDSSNQPQHF
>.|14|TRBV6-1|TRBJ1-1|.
TGTGCCAGGAGCCCGGTTGCCATGAACACTGAAGCTTTCTTT
CARSPVAMNTEAFF
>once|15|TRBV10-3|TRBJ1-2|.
TGTGCCATCAGTGAGTCGAGCGGATTTAACTATGGCTGCACCTTC
CAISESSGFNYGCTF
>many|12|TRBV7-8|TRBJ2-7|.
TGTGCCAGCAGCTTAGTGGGGAACGAGCAGTACTTC
CASSLVGNEQYF
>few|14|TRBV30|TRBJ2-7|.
TGTGCCTGGAGGGCCTGGGGCGGGGCTTACGAGCAGTACTTC
CAWRAWGGAYEQYF
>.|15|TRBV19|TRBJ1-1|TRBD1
TGTGCCAGTAGGGCTCCCGGGACAGGGAACACTGAAGCTTTCTTT
CASRAPGTGNTEAFF
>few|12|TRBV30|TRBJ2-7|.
TGTGCCTGGCGGAGGAGCTCCTACGAGCAGTACTTC
CAWRRSSYEQYF
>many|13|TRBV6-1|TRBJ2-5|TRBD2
TGTGCCAGCAGCGATGGGGGGGAAGAGACCCAGTACTTC
CASSDGGEETQYF
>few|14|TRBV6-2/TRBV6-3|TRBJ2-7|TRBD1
TGTGCCAGCTCGTGGACAGGGGAAACCTACGAGCAGTACTTC
CASSWTGETYEQYF
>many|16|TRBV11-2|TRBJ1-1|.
TGTGCCAGCAGCTTAGATCGGGGCAGGGCGCTCGCTGAAGCTTTCTTT
CASSLDRGRALAEAFF
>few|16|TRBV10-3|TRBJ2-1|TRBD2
TGTGCCATCAGTGGGCTGGGGGGGTCTGCCTACAATGAGCAGTTCTTC
CAISGLGGSAYNEQFF
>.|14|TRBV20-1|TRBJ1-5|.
TGCAGTGCTAGCCGGGGTGCAGACAATCAGCCCCAGCATTTT
CSASRGADNQPQHF
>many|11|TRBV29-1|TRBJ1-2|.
TGCAGCGTTGAGTTCCACTATGGCTACACCTTC
CSVEFHYGYTF
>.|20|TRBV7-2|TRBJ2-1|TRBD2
TGTGCCAGCAGCATCCGACCCCTGCGGGGACTAGCGGGAGCCGACAATGAGCAGTTCTTC
CASSIRPLRGLAGADNEQFF
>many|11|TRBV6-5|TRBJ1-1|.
TGTGCCAGCAGTTACGACACTGAAGCTTTCTTT
CASSYDTEAFF
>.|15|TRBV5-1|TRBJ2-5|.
TGCGCCAGCAGCACGCGACAGCCGGGTAGGGAGACCCAGTACTTC
CASSTRQPGRETQYF
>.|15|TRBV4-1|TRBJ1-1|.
TGCGCCAGCAGCCACGACCCGGGCTCCAACACTGAAGCTTTCTTT
CASSHDPGSNTEAFF
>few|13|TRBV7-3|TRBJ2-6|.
TGTGCCAGCAGCCCGACATTGGCCAACGTCCTGACTTTC
CASSPTLANVLTF
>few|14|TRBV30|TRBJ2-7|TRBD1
TGTGCCTGTAAGACAGGGAGTTTATCCTACGAGCAGTACTTC
CACKTGSLSYEQYF
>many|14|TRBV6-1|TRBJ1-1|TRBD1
TGTGCCAGCAGTAACAGGGGGCGGGACACTGAAGCTTTCTTT
CASSNRGRDTEAFF
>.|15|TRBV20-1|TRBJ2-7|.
TGCAGTGCTAGGGGCGGGACGCAGAGCTCCTACGAGCAGTACTTC
CSARGGTQSSYEQYF
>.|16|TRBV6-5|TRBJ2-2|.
TGTGCCAGCAGTTTGACTAGGAGCGCGAACACCGGGGAGCTGTTTTTT
CASSLTRSANTGELFF
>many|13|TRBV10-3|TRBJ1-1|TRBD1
TGTGCCATCAGGGGGACAGCGAACACTGAAGCTTTCTTT
CAIRGTANTEAFF
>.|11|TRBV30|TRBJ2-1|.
TGTGCCTGGAGGACCTACAATGAGCAGTTCTTC
CAWRTYNEQFF
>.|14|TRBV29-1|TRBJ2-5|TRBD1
TGCAGCGTTGAACCACAGGGGGCCGGGGAGACCCAGTACTTC
CSVEPQGAGETQYF
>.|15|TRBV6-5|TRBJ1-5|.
TGTGCCAGCAGTTACTCTGGGGGGGCGAATCAGCCCCAGCATTTT
CASSYSGGANQPQHF
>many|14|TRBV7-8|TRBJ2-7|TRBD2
TGTGCCAGCACCAAAGCGGGAGGGACCTACGAGCAGTACTTC
CASTKAGGTYEQYF
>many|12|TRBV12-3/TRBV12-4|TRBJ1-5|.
TGTGCCAGCAGCAATAGCAATCAGCCCCAGCATTTT
CASSNSNQPQHF
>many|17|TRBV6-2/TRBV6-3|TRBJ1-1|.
TGTGCCAGCAGTTACTCGACCCGGTTGGGGGAGAACACTGAAGCTTTCTTT
CASSYSTRLGENTEAFF
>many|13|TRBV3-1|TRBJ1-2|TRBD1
TGTGCCAGCAGCCAGGGGACAGACTATGGCTACACCTTC
CASSQGTDYGYTF
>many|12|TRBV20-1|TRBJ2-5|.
TGCAGTGCTACTAGCGAGCAAGAGACCCAGTACTTC
CSATSEQETQYF
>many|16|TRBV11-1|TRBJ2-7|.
TGTGCCAGCAGCTTAGTTCGGACGGAGGGCGACTACGAGCAGTACTTC
CASSLVRTEGDYEQYF